What follows are 18 T cell receptor beta chains derived from one specimen sequenced in a study of Ad26.COV2.S vaccination and SARS-CoV-2 variants. Treatment denoted: roughly 20 received Ad26.COV2.S at low or high dose, single or two shots; 5 received placebo; per-sample allocation not given. Collection of the samples took place on day 63 after the first injection of vaccine or placebo. The method was immunoSEQ multiplex PCR; TCRdb's version includes in-frame clones alone and lacks a portion of them. This table has approximately 350,000 clones, 87% appearing once. Sample: peripheral blood, taken in a trial of Ad26.COV2.S vaccine versus placebo. These TCRs come from a person between 18 and 60 years old who received the Ad26.COV2.S COVID-19 vaccine or a placebo.

V is TRBV14 and J is TRBJ1-1; D ambiguous. Trimming took off 4 bases at V and 7 bases at J, with 16 bases between the two ends. Germline V gene data show CDR1 as SGHDN and CDR2 as FVKESK. The CDR3 contains 14 residues. This CDR3 reads CASSRAPSGNEAFF. CDR3 sequence (DNA): TGTGCCAGCAGCCGGGCGCCAAGTGGTAATGAAGCTTTCTTT.

This clone was recorded only once. The chain has TRBV3-1 (or the pseudogene TRBV3-2) and TRBJ2-1; 16 nucleotides agree with TRBD2. Germline loops: CDR1 LGHDT, CDR2 YNNKEL (reference sequence). Trimming cost V 4 bases and J 7 bases; bases outside gene matches: 10. This CDR3 comprises 18 residues. In DNA form, the CDR3 reads TGTGCCAGCAGCCCTTCCGGGACTAGCGGGGGGGCAGGTAATGAGCAGTTCTTC. It yields the protein CASSPSGTSGGAGNEQFF.

The chain joins TRBV5-1 to TRBJ1-2; TRBD1 agrees at 10 bases. Germline lookup yields CDR1 SGHRS and CDR2 YFSETQ. Trimming removed 1 base from V and 4 bases from J; junction bases left unmatched: 4. The CDR3 covers 15 residues. The CDR3 DNA reads TGCGCCAGCAGCTTGACGGGACAGGGGCCCTATGGCTACACCTTC. Translated: CASSLTGQGPYGYTF.

CDR3 protein: CSASRTYRGGYTEAFF. CDR3 bases: TGCAGTGCTAGTCGAACCTACAGGGGTGGATACACTGAAGCTTTCTTT. The chain combines TRBV20-1 with TRBJ1-1; 7 bases align to TRBD1. V shed 3 bases and J 3 bases; nucleotides not matched to a gene: 13. CDR1 is DFQATT, CDR2 SNEGSKA, per germline (reference sequence). The CDR3 covers 16 residues.

There are a few counts of this clone. The rearrangement joins TRBV5-4 to TRBJ2-5; D might be TRBD1 (6 bases). The CDR3 sequence is 14 residues long. Germline values: CDR1 SGHNT, CDR2 YYREEE (reference sequence). V was pared by 5 bases and J by 2 bases, with 13 bases between. CDR3 coding DNA: TGTGCCAGCAGGCGAGACAGGAGGCAAGAGACCCAGTACTTC. Its protein is CASRRDRRQETQYF.

The chain uses TRBV7-9 and TRBJ2-5; D is unresolved. V dropped 4 bases and J dropped 3 bases, with 9 bases sitting between them. This CDR3 has 13 amino acids. Germline CDR1 reads SEHNR; CDR2 reads FQNEAQ (reference sequence). The CDR3 region has the DNA TGTGCCAGCAGCTACCCGATCGAAGAGACCCAGTACTTC. Amino acid sequence: CASSYPIEETQYF.

V usage is TRBV5-1 and J usage is TRBJ1-1; tentative D call: TRBD1 (6 bases). There are 14 residues in the CDR3. V shed 2 bases and J shed 1 base, with 9 bases lying between them. Germline V gives CDR1 SGHRS, CDR2 YFSETQ. The CDR3 sequence: CASSFGTRNTEAFF. CDR3 sequence (DNA): TGCGCCAGCAGCTTCGGGACAAGGAACACTGAAGCTTTCTTT.

The chain links TRBV21-1 to TRBJ2-3; no check of the table's D call, TRBD2, against the DNA was made. TRBV21-1 is flagged as a pseudogene. The CDR3 has 17 residues. The CDR3 DNA is TGTGCCAGCAGCAAAGCGTTCGGAGGGGGGGATTTGAAAACGCAGTATTTT. Protein product: CASSKAFGGGDLKTQYF.

The chain links TRBV5-1 to TRBJ2-7; D is perhaps TRBD1 (5 bases). The V end lost 0 bases, the J end lost 3 bases, and 13 bases lay between the germline ends. This CDR3 has 15 amino acids. Germline V gene lookup returns CDR1 SGHRS and CDR2 YFSETQ. The DNA for the CDR3 is TGCGCCAGCAGCTTGGAGTGGGGCTCCTACTACGAGCAGTACTTC. Protein: CASSLEWGSYYEQYF.

This chain uses TRBV7-9 with TRBJ2-7; either TRBD1 or TRBD2 may fit D (5 bases each). Germline values: CDR1 SEHNR, CDR2 FQNEAQ (reference sequence). Trimming stripped 4 bases from V and 4 bases from J, with 11 bases between. The CDR3 extends over 13 amino acids. CDR3 in amino acids: CASSSFEGYEQYF. Here the CDR3 DNA reads TGTGCCAGCAGCTCCTTTGAGGGGTACGAGCAGTACTTC.

The gene calls are TRBV10-3 and TRBJ1-1; D is unclear. The ends were cut back, 10 bases at V and 0 bases at J, with 15 bases in the middle. Germline assignment: CDR1 ENHRY and CDR2 SYGVKD. This CDR3 is built from 14 residues. The CDR3: CATGQTSVNTEAFF. CDR3 sequence (DNA): TGTGCCACCGGCCAAACCTCGGTGAACACTGAAGCTTTCTTT.

This clone was recorded once. J is TRBJ2-7 and V is TRBV9; 11 bases line up with TRBD2. The ends lost 3 bases at V and 2 bases at J; junction bases unmatched: 4. Looked up from germline, CDR1 is SGDLS and CDR2 is YYNGEE. The CDR3 extends over 15 amino acids. The CDR3 nucleotides are TGTGCCAGCAGCGACGGGACTAGCGGTACCTACGAGCAGTACTTC. It specifies CASSDGTSGTYEQYF.

The chain carries TRBV20-1 and TRBJ2-7; D may be TRBD1 (7 bases). The V end lost 5 bases, the J end lost 1 base, and 18 bases lay between the germline ends. The length of the CDR3 is 15 residues. Looked up from germline, CDR1 is DFQATT and CDR2 is SNEGSKA (reference sequence). The CDR3 DNA is TGCAGTGCTCGTGCCAGGGGGGAACTTTCCTACGAGCAGTACTTC. This sequence encodes CSARARGELSYEQYF.

V gene TRBV9 combines with J gene TRBJ1-2; D gene uncertain. V was trimmed by 1 base and J by 2 bases, leaving 9 bases between them. Germline-derived CDR1 and CDR2 are SGDLS and YYNGEE. The CDR3 runs to 14 residues. The chain's CDR3 is CASSVNSPNYGYTF. The CDR3 DNA follows: TGTGCCAGCAGCGTAAACAGTCCGAACTATGGCTACACCTTC.

The table lists this clone with a few counts. This rearrangement joins TRBV10-1 to TRBJ1-6; possibly TRBD1 for D (5 bases). V lost 7 bases to trimming and J lost 6 bases, with 19 bases between them. The CDR3 runs 16 residues. Looked up from germline, CDR1 is WNHNN and CDR2 is SYGVQD (reference sequence). CDR3 DNA: TGCGCCAGCACCCCGTGGGGGTTGCTTGGTAATTCACCCCTCCACTTT. This codes for CASTPWGLLGNSPLHF.

The V call is TRBV5-1, the J call TRBJ1-2; TRBD1 might be the D (5 bases). Germline V gene sequence: CDR1 SGHRS, CDR2 YFSETQ. V gave up 0 bases and J gave up 6 bases, with 12 bases separating them. The CDR3 length is 14 residues. The CDR3 coding sequence is TGCGCCAGCAGCTTGGATTCAGGGTGGGATGGCTACACCTTC. Amino acids: CASSLDSGWDGYTF.

The chain combines TRBV14 with TRBJ1-1; 9 nucleotides agree with TRBD1. The CDR3 runs 15 residues. Germline CDR1 SGHDN, CDR2 FVKESK. After removal of 5 bases from V and 3 bases from J, the junction contained 7 bases not matched to a gene. This CDR3 reads CASSVNRGRYTEAFF. The CDR3 coding sequence is TGTGCCAGCAGCGTAAACAGGGGGCGGTACACTGAAGCTTTCTTT.

The chain joins TRBV7-2 to TRBJ2-7; tentatively, D is TRBD2 (8 bases). The CDR3 loop spans 17 amino acids. Between the trimmed V and J ends, which lost 5 bases and 2 bases, there was a span of 22 bases. In germline, CDR1 is SGHTA, CDR2 FQGNSA. DNA for the CDR3: TGTGCCAGCAGCCCGACAGGGCGGGAGGCCCCCCCCTACGAGCAGTACTTC. Translated: CASSPTGREAPPYEQYF.